The sequence of this T cell receptor (beta chain) was determined in a study of Graves' ophthalmopathy and Graves' hyperthyroidism. PBMCs originated in less than 11 ml of fresh peripheral blood. Scientists amplified the TCR beta CDR3 regions from RNA transcripts. Investigators did first-round RT-PCR with HTBI primers, then second-round multiplex PCR. Each CDR3 protein gets one entry after TCRdb re-called the multiplex PCR reads with MiXCR. The repertoire holds fewer than 650,000 distinct CDR3 sequences, with about a fifth as singletons. The germline V gene has CDR1 SQVTM and CDR2 ANQGSEA. The CDR3 extends over 15 amino acids. The V end lost 3 bases, the J end lost 2 bases, and 16 bases lay between the germline ends.

This clonotype was obtained from a woman aged 18-35 years with stable Graves' hyperthyroidism. Some clones in this sample may be carry-over from other donors' samples. The gene calls are TRBV29-1 and TRBJ1-1; D is possibly TRBD1 (6 bases). The sample taken for sequencing was peripheral blood. The CDR3 region has the DNA TGCAGCGTTGACCGCGGGCGGACAGTCAACACTGAAGCTTTCTTT. Protein sequence: CSVDRGRTVNTEAFF.